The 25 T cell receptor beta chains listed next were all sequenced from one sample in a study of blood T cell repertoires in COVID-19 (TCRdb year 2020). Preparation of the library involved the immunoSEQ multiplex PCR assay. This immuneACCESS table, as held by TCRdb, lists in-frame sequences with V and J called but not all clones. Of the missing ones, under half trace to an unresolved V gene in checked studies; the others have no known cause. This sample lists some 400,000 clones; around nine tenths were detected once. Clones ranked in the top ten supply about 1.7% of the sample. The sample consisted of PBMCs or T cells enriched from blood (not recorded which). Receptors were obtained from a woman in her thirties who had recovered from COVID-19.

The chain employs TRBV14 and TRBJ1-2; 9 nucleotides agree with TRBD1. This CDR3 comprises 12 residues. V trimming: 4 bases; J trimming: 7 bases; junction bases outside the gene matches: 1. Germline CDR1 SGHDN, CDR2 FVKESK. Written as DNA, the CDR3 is TGTGCCAGCAGCCGGACAGGGGTTGGCTACACCTTC. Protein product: CASSRTGVGYTF.

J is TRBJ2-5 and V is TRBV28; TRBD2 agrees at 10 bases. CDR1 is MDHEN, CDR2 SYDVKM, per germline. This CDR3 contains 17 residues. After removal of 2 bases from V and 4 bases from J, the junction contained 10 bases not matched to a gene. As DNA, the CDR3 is TGTGCCAGCAGTTTAAGCGGTCGGGGACTAGCGAGAGAGACCCAGTACTTC. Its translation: CASSLSGRGLARETQYF.

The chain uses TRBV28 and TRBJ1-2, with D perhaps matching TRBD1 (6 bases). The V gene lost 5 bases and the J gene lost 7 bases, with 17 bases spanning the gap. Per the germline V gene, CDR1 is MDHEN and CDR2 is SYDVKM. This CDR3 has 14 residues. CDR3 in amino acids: CASSPRGGSGGYTF. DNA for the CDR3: TGTGCCAGCAGTCCCAGGGGAGGGTCTGGTGGCTACACCTTC.

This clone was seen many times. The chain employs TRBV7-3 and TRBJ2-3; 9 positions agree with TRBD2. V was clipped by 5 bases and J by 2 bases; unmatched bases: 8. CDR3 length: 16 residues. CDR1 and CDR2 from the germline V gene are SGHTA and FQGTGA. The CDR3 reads CASSLLAGADTDTQYF. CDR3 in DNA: TGTGCCAGCAGCCTATTAGCGGGGGCCGACACAGATACGCAGTATTTT. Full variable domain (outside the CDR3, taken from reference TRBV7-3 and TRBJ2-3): GAGVSQTPSNKVTEKGKYVELRCDPISGHTALYWYRQSLGQGPEFLIYFQGTGAADDSGLPNDRFFAVRPEGSVSTLKIQRTERGDSAVYLCASSLLAGADTDTQYFGPGTRLTVL.

CDR3 loop: CASSPYVGLDYNEQFF. The CDR3 nucleotides read TGTGCCAGCAGTCCTTATGTGGGACTGGACTACAATGAGCAGTTCTTC. The chain employs TRBV2 and TRBJ2-1; TRBD2 is a possible D gene (6 bases). This CDR3 contains 16 residues. V lost 5 bases to trimming and J lost 3 bases, with 17 bases between them. Germline CDR1 reads SNHLY; CDR2 reads FYNNEI.

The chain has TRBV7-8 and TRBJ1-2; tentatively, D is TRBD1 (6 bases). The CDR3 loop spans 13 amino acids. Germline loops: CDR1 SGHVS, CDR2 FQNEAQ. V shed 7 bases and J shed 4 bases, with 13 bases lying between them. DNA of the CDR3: TGTGCCAGCACGCCGGACAGACTCTATGGCTACACCTTC. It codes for CASTPDRLYGYTF.

Here the CDR3 reads CASSPAFLDSEAFF. The DNA for the CDR3 is TGTGCCAGCAGCCCAGCGTTTCTCGACAGTGAAGCTTTCTTT. V usage is TRBV7-3 and J usage is TRBJ1-1; a weak D match, TRBD1 (5 bases). The CDR3 runs to 14 residues. Germline lookup yields CDR1 SGHTA and CDR2 FQGTGA. V was cut by 5 bases and J by 7 bases, with 17 bases left in between. Looking up the rest from reference TRBV7-3 and TRBJ1-1 gives the full variable domain: GAGVSQTPSNKVTEKGKYVELRCDPISGHTALYWYRQSLGQGPEFLIYFQGTGAADDSGLPNDRFFAVRPEGSVSTLKIQRTERGDSAVYLCASSPAFLDSEAFFGQGTRLTVV.

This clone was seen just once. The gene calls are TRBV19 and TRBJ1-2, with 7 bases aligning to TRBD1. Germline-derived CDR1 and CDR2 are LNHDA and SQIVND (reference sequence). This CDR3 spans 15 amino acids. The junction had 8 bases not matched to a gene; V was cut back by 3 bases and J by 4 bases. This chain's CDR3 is CASSIVSGTAYGYTF. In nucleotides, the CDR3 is TGTGCCAGTAGTATCGTCTCCGGGACAGCCTATGGCTACACCTTC.

The chain's CDR3 is CASSHGQGNTEAFF. The CDR3 coding sequence is TGTGCCAGCAGCCACGGACAGGGAAACACTGAAGCTTTCTTT. The rearrangement links TRBV3-1 (or the pseudogene TRBV3-2) to TRBJ1-1, with 8 bases lining up with TRBD1. Germline assignment: CDR1 LGHDT and CDR2 YNNKEL (reference sequence). With V trimmed by 3 bases and J by 2 bases, 2 bases remained unmatched. This CDR3 contains 14 residues.

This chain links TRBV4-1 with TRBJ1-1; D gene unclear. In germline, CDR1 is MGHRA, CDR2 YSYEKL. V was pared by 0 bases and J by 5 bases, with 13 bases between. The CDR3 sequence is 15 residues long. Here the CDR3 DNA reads TGCGCCAGCAGCCAAGATGGGAGTGCGCGGACTGAAGCTTTCTTT. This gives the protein CASSQDGSARTEAFF.

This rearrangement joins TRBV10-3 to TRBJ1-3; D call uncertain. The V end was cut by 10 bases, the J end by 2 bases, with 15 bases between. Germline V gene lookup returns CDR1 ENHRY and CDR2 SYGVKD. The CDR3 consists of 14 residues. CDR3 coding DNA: TGTGCCACCCTGGGCACAGCCCCTGGAAACACCATATATTTT. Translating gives CATLGTAPGNTIYF.

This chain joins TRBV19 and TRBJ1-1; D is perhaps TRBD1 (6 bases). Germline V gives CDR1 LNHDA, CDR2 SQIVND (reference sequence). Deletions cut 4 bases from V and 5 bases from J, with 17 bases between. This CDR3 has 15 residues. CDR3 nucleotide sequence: TGTGCCAGTAGTACGATACAGGGTTCGGGAACTGAAGCTTTCTTT. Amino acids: CASSTIQGSGTEAFF.

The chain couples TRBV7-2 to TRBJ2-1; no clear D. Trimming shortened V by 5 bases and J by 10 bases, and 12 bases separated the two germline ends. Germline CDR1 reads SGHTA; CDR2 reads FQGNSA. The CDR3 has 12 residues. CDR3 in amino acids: CASSPPGPEQFF. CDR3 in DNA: TGTGCCAGCAGCCCTCCAGGTCCCGAGCAGTTCTTC.

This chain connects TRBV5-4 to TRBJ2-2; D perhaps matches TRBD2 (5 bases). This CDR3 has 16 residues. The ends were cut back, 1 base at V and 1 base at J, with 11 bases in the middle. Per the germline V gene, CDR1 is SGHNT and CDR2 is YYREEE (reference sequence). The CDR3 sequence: CASSLFGERNTGELFF. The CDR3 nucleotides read TGTGCCAGCAGCTTGTTTGGGGAGCGGAACACCGGGGAGCTGTTTTTT. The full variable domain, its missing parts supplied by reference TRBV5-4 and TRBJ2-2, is ETGVTQSPTHLIKTRGQQVTLRCSSQSGHNTVSWYQQALGQGPQFIFQYYREEENGRGNFPPRFSGLQFPNYSSELNVNALELDDSALYLCASSLFGERNTGELFFGEGSRLTVL.

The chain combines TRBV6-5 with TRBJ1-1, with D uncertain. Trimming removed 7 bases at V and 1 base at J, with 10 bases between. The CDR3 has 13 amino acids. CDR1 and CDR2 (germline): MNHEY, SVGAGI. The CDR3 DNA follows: TGTGCCAGCACATCGAGGGAGAACACTGAAGCTTTCTTT. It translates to CASTSRENTEAFF.

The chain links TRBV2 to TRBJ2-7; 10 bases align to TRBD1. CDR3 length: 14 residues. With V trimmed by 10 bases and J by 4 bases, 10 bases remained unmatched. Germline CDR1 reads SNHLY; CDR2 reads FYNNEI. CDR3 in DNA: TGTGCCACCGAGAGGGGACAGGGGCCATACGAGCAGTACTTC. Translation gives CATERGQGPYEQYF.

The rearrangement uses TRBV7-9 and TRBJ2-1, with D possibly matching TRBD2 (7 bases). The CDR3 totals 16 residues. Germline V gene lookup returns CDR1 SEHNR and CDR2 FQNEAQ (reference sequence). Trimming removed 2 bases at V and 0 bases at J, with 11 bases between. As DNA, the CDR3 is TGTGCCAGCAGCTTAAAGGGGGGGAGCTCCTACAATGAGCAGTTCTTC. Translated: CASSLKGGSSYNEQFF.

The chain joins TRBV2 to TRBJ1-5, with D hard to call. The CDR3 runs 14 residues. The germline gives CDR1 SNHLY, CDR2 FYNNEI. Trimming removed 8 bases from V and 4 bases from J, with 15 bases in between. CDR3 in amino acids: CASSGGQFNQPQHF. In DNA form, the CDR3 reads TGTGCCAGCTCCGGCGGGCAGTTTAATCAGCCCCAGCATTTT. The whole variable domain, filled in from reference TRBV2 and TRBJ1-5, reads EPEVTQTPSHQVTQMGQEVILRCVPISNHLYFYWYRQILGQKVEFLVSFYNNEISEKSEIFDDQFSVERPDGSNFTLKIRSTKLEDSAMYFCASSGGQFNQPQHFGDGTRLSIL.

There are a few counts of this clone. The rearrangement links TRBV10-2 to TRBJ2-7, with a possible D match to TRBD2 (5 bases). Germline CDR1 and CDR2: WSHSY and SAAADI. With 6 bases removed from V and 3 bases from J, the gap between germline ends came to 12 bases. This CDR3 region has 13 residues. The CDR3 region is CASRTLGSYEQYF. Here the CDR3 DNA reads TGCGCCAGCAGGACACTAGGAAGCTACGAGCAGTACTTC.

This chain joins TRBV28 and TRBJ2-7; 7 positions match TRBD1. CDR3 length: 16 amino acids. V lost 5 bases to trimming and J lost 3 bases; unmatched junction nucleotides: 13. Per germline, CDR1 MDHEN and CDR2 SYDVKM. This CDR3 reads CASSKSGTAAVYEQYF. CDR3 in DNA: TGTGCCAGCAGTAAATCCGGGACAGCCGCGGTCTACGAGCAGTACTTC.

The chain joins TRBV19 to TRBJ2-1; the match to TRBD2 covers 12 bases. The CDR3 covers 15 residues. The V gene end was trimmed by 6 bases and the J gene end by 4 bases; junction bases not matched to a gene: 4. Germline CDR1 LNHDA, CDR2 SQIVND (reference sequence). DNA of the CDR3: TGTGCCAGTAGGGACCTAGCGGGAGGGTACAATGAGCAGTTCTTC. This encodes CASRDLAGGYNEQFF.

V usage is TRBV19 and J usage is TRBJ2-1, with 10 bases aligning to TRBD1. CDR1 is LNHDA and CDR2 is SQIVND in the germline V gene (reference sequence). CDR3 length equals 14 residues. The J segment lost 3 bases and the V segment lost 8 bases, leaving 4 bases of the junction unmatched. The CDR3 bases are TGTGCCAGTCAGGACAGGGGGAACTACAATGAGCAGTTCTTC. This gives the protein CASQDRGNYNEQFF.

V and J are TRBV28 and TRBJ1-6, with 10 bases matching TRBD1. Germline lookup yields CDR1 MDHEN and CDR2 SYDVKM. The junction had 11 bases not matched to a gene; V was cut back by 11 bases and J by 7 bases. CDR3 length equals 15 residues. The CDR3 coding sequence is TGTGCCGGAGGAAAACGGGGACAGGGGAATTCACCCCTCCACTTT. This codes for CAGGKRGQGNSPLHF.

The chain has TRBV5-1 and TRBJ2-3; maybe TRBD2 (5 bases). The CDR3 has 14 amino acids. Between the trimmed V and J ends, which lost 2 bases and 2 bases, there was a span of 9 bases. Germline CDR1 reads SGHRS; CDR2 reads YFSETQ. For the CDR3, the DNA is TGCGCCAGCAGCTTAGAGGGCCTCACAGATACGCAGTATTTT. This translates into CASSLEGLTDTQYF.

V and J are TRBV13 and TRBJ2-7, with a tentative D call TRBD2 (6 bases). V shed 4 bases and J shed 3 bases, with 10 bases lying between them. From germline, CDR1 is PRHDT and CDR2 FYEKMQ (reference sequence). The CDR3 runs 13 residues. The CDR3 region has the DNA TGTGCCAGCAGCTGGGGACTCTTCTACGAGCAGTACTTC. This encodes CASSWGLFYEQYF.